These 4 T cell receptor beta chains originate from one sample sequenced in a study of cytomegalovirus exposure and HLA in healthy donors. Sequencing used immunoSEQ multiplex PCR; TCRdb keeps in-frame clones, though not all of them. Of 150,000 to 200,000 clones listed, about 89% were seen once; the top ten hold less than 9.5%. What was sequenced was PBMCs. These receptors came from a man aged 30-40 years in good health and CMV-seropositive.

This rearrangement joins TRBV5-1 to TRBJ1-1; D not certain. This CDR3 has 13 residues. Trimming took off 4 bases at V and 0 bases at J, with 7 bases between the two ends. Germline CDR1 reads SGHRS; CDR2 reads YFSETQ. In DNA, the CDR3 is TGCGCCAGCAGCGCCGGGATGAACACTGAAGCTTTCTTT. Translation gives CASSAGMNTEAFF.

The rearrangement uses TRBV9 and TRBJ2-5; a possible D gene is TRBD1 (5 bases). This CDR3 is 14 amino acids long. With 4 bases removed from V and 5 bases from J, the gap between germline ends came to 15 bases. Germline lookup yields CDR1 SGDLS and CDR2 YYNGEE. CDR3 amino acids: CASSSRPGMETQYF. In DNA form, the CDR3 reads TGTGCCAGCAGCTCAAGGCCAGGGATGGAGACCCAGTACTTC.

V usage is TRBV6-1 and J usage is TRBJ2-7; D is unresolved. CDR3 size: 12 residues. V shed 2 bases and J shed 4 bases, with 6 bases lying between them. In germline, CDR1 is MNHNS, CDR2 SASEGT. CDR3 in DNA: TGTGCCAGCAGTGAAAGTGGATACGAGCAGTACTTC. This codes for CASSESGYEQYF.

The chain is built from TRBV6-1 and TRBJ2-7; D might be TRBD2 (6 bases). There are 14 residues in the CDR3. CDR1 and CDR2 (germline): MNHNS, SASEGT. The V end was cut by 7 bases, the J end by 2 bases, with 15 bases between. CDR3 bases: TGTGCCAGCACCTATTTAGCGGAGACCTACGAGCAGTACTTC. It is translated as CASTYLAETYEQYF.